This passage covers 27 T cell receptor beta chains from one sample sequenced in a study of Graves' ophthalmopathy and Graves' hyperthyroidism. Investigators amplified TCR beta CDR3 regions from RNA transcripts. First-round RT-PCR employed HTBI primers, with a second-round multiplex PCR after it. TCRdb re-called the multiplex PCR reads with MiXCR, one entry per CDR3 protein. The data contain 660,000 or so distinct CDR3 sequences, roughly 41% of them singletons. The sequencing sample was made of peripheral blood. Receptors were obtained from an adult man with Graves' ophthalmopathy.

This clonotype was detected many times. This rearrangement joins TRBV2 to TRBJ1-5, with D perhaps TRBD1 (6 bases). The germline CDR1 and CDR2 sequences are SNHLY and FYNNEI. Deletions cut 3 bases from V and 7 bases from J, with 19 bases between. The length of the CDR3 is 16 residues. The CDR3 sequence: CASSEVAGAGRQPQHF. DNA of the CDR3: TGTGCCAGCAGTGAGGTTGCGGGGGCGGGGAGGCAGCCCCAGCATTTT.

This clonotype turned up a few times. The chain employs TRBV13 and TRBJ1-1; D unresolved. The CDR3 is made up of 13 amino acids. Trimming shortened V by 6 bases and J by 4 bases, and 12 bases separated the two germline ends. CDR1 is PRHDT and CDR2 is FYEKMQ in the germline V gene (reference sequence). CDR3 loop: CASSSHTGTEAFF. The CDR3 DNA is TGTGCCAGCAGTTCTCACACGGGCACTGAAGCTTTCTTT.

This clonotype was picked up many times. Here the CDR3 reads CASRPPGQDEQYF. The CDR3 coding sequence is TGTGCCAGTAGGCCGCCGGGACAGGACGAGCAGTACTTC. The chain employs TRBV19 and TRBJ2-7; 8 positions match TRBD1. Trimming at V came to 6 bases and at J to 5 bases, leaving 6 bases not matched to a gene. The V gene's germline CDR1 is LNHDA and CDR2 SQIVND (reference sequence). The length of the CDR3 is 13 residues.

The rearrangement joins TRBV2 to TRBJ1-2; no reliable D call. The ends were cut back, 4 bases at V and 8 bases at J, with 20 bases in the middle. The germline gives CDR1 SNHLY, CDR2 FYNNEI. CDR3 size: 15 residues. The CDR3 DNA sequence: TGTGCCAGCAGTGCGATCCCCGGGAGGTCCGACGGCTACACCTTC. This codes for CASSAIPGRSDGYTF. Together with reference TRBV2 and TRBJ1-2, the CDR3 gives the full variable domain: EPEVTQTPSHQVTQMGQEVILRCVPISNHLYFYWYRQILGQKVEFLVSFYNNEISEKSEIFDDQFSVERPDGSNFTLKIRSTKLEDSAMYFCASSAIPGRSDGYTFGSGTRLTVV.

This clonotype was seen repeatedly, ten times or more. This chain links TRBV5-8 with TRBJ1-6; tentative D call: TRBD1 (5 bases). The CDR3 sequence is 14 residues long. V was pared by 2 bases and J by 10 bases, with 13 bases between. Germline CDR1 SGHTS, CDR2 YDEGEE. The CDR3 region has the DNA TGTGCCAGCAGCTTAAACCCAGGGAACTCACCCCTCCACTTT. This sequence encodes CASSLNPGNSPLHF.

This clonotype was seen just once. V and J are TRBV19 and TRBJ2-7; TRBD1 might be the D (5 bases). Germline V gives CDR1 LNHDA, CDR2 SQIVND (reference sequence). CDR3 size: 11 residues. V was clipped by 9 bases and J by 5 bases, with 11 bases between them. CDR3 coding DNA: TGTGCCAGCTCAGCAGGGCACGAGCAGTACTTC. Encoded protein: CASSAGHEQYF.

There are a few counts of this clonotype. The junction differs from germline at one of its ends, possibly a read error. This chain joins TRBV9 and TRBJ2-6; D gene uncertain. This CDR3 region has 15 residues. From germline, CDR1 is SGDLS and CDR2 YYNGEE. CDR3 sequence: CASSVESSGTNVLTF. In DNA, the CDR3 is TGTGCCAGCAGCGTAGAAAGCTCTGGGACCAACGTCCTGACTTTC.

This clonotype was detected a few times. CDR3 in DNA: TGTGCCAGTAGTATAGATCGCAGGGAATATAGCAATCAGCCCCAGCATTTT. It codes for CASSIDRREYSNQPQHF. V gene TRBV19 combines with J gene TRBJ1-5, with a weak D call TRBD1 (5 bases). V was cut by 0 bases and J by 0 bases, with 12 bases left in between. CDR1 and CDR2 (germline): LNHDA, SQIVND (reference sequence). The CDR3 is made up of 17 amino acids. The whole variable domain, filled in from reference TRBV19 and TRBJ1-5, reads DGGITQSPKYLFRKEGQNVTLSCEQNLNHDAMYWYRQDPGQGLRLIYYSQIVNDFQKGDIAEGYSVSREKKESFPLTVTSAQKNPTAFYLCASSIDRREYSNQPQHFGDGTRLSIL.

The chain has TRBV29-1 and TRBJ2-2; D could derive from TRBD1 or TRBD2 (5 bases each). The length of the CDR3 is 14 residues. Germline V gene data show CDR1 as SQVTM and CDR2 as ANQGSEA. V was shortened by 1 base and J by 7 bases, with 13 bases between the two germline ends. The CDR3 here is CSVEGAGSNGELFF. CDR3 sequence (DNA): TGCAGCGTTGAAGGTGCAGGGAGCAACGGGGAGCTGTTTTTT.

This chain connects TRBV19 to TRBJ2-5; 9 bases are shared with TRBD2. TRBJ2-1 matches the DNA end more closely, so the J call is doubtful. Germline V gives CDR1 LNHDA, CDR2 SQIVND (reference sequence). The length of the CDR3 is 15 residues. CDR3: CASSIAAGGNYEQFF. CDR3 coding DNA: TGTGCCAGTAGTATAGCGGCGGGAGGGAACTATGAGCAGTTCTTC.

Of note for this clonotype: With a much larger clone just one base away, this may be a read error. The rearrangement links TRBV7-9 to TRBJ1-2, with D possibly being TRBD1 (6 bases). Per the germline V gene, CDR1 is SEHNR and CDR2 is FQNEAQ (reference sequence). Trimming took off 5 bases at V and 0 bases at J, with 16 bases between the two ends. The CDR3 is 16 residues long. The CDR3 bases are TGTGCCAGCAGCCTACTGAATAACAGGGCTAACTATGGCTACACCTTC. Its translation is CASSLLNNRANYGYTF.

This chain links TRBV25-1 with TRBJ2-5; tentatively, D is TRBD1 (5 bases). Germline assignment: CDR1 MGHDK and CDR2 SYGVNS. The CDR3 is 14 amino acids. Between the trimmed V and J ends, which lost 6 bases and 5 bases, there was a span of 16 bases. CDR3 sequence: CASSRTRVWETQYF. CDR3 bases: TGTGCCAGCAGCAGAACCAGGGTTTGGGAGACCCAGTACTTC.

As concerns this clonotype: A much larger clonotype is one base distant, so this may be a read error. The gene calls are TRBV7-6 and TRBJ1-1; 9 bases align to TRBD1. V lost 1 base and J lost 5; bases outside the gene matches: 2. The CDR3 loop spans 14 amino acids. Germline V gives CDR1 SGHVS, CDR2 FNYEAQ. CDR3 region: CASSLGTGETEAFF. As DNA, the CDR3 is TGTGCCAGCAGCTTAGGGACAGGGGAAACTGAAGCTTTCTTT.

The CDR3 coding sequence is TGTGCCATCAGGACGGGGGAAAAACTGTTTTTT. It translates to CAIRTGEKLFF. V and J are TRBV10-3 and TRBJ1-4; D remains unclear. V gave up 6 bases and J gave up 8 bases, with 7 bases separating them. Germline loops: CDR1 ENHRY, CDR2 SYGVKD. The CDR3 contains 11 residues.

V and J are TRBV10-3 and TRBJ2-3, with TRBD2 matching 9 bases. The CDR3 runs 16 residues. V shed 6 bases and J 4 bases; nucleotides not matched to a gene: 11. Germline V gene sequence: CDR1 ENHRY, CDR2 SYGVKD. The CDR3 loop is CAISRHPSGVADTQYF. CDR3 DNA sequence: TGTGCCATCAGCCGACATCCTAGCGGGGTGGCAGATACGCAGTATTTT.

This clonotype was detected ten times or more. The V gene is TRBV10-3, the J gene TRBJ2-7; TRBD1 aligns across 10 bases. This CDR3 comprises 14 residues. The germline V gene has CDR1 ENHRY and CDR2 SYGVKD. V lost 3 bases to trimming and J lost 6 bases; unmatched junction nucleotides: 5. The DNA for the CDR3 is TGTGCCATCAGTGAATCGACAGGGGGCTCCGAGCAGTACTTC. Translated: CAISESTGGSEQYF.

This clonotype was recorded many times. The gene calls are TRBV12-3 or TRBV12-4 and TRBJ2-7, with a weak D call TRBD1 (6 bases). V was trimmed by 4 bases and J by 5 bases, leaving 18 bases between them. The CDR3 extends over 15 amino acids. CDR3 DNA: TGTGCCAGCAGTTCGGAGACAGGCCTAGGGGACGAGCAGTACTTC. Its protein is CASSSETGLGDEQYF.

In regard to this clonotype: A read error may be the cause here, since a much bigger clone is one base away. This chain connects TRBV29-1 to TRBJ2-7; 7 nucleotides line up with TRBD1. The CDR3 totals 14 residues. The germline V gene encodes CDR1 SQVTM and CDR2 ANQGSEA. As DNA, the CDR3 is TGCAGCGTTCCCGAAGGGGGCCGCCGGTACGAGCAGTGCTTC. Translating it yields CSVPEGGRRYEQCF.

The V and J genes are TRBV20-1 and TRBJ2-7, with D perhaps being TRBD1 or TRBD2 (5 bases each). Trimming stripped 3 bases from V and 0 bases from J, with 24 bases between. The CDR3 loop spans 18 amino acids. The germline V gene has CDR1 DFQATT and CDR2 SNEGSKA (reference sequence). CDR3 coding DNA: TGCAGTGCTAGGTCCAGCCTGGGGAGCAGGGAAACCTCCTACGAGCAGTACTTC. Its translation: CSARSSLGSRETSYEQYF.

This clonotype was counted once. The rearrangement links TRBV2 to TRBJ2-7; D is perhaps TRBD2 (6 bases). Germline CDR1 reads SNHLY; CDR2 reads FYNNEI. Trimming cost V 6 bases and J 4 bases, with 13 bases left between them. The CDR3 loop spans 13 amino acids. CDR3 sequence reads: CASSHSGRYEQYF. Written as DNA, the CDR3 is TGTGCCAGCAGCCATAGTGGGAGGTACGAGCAGTACTTC.

This clonotype was found once. Possible read error: a much larger clone is one base away. The genes are TRBV4-1 and TRBJ2-5; D not resolved. The CDR3 extends over 15 amino acids. Germline V CDR1 and CDR2: MGHRA, YSYEKL. The CDR3 region has the DNA TGCGCCCGCAGCCAAGAGATAGCTAGTTCGGAGACCCAGTACTTC. The encoded protein is CARSQEIASSETQYF.

The chain couples TRBV15 to TRBJ1-4; D remains ambiguous. The V end lost 5 bases, the J end lost 3 bases, and 7 bases lay between the germline ends. The germline V gene has CDR1 LNHNV and CDR2 YYDKDF (reference sequence). This CDR3 has 13 residues. This CDR3 reads CATSWTANEKLFF. CDR3 nucleotides: TGTGCCACCAGCTGGACGGCTAATGAAAAACTGTTTTTT. Variable domain in full (rest from reference TRBV15 and TRBJ1-4): DAMVIQNPRYQVTQFGKPVTLSCSQTLNHNVMYWYQQKSSQAPKLLFHYYDKDFNNEADTPDNFQSRRPNTSFCFLDIRSPGLGDTAMYLCATSWTANEKLFFGSGTQLSVL.

Ten or more counts support this clonotype. The chain is built from TRBV5-6 and TRBJ1-4; 8 bases are a match to TRBD1. V was pared by 4 bases and J by 8 bases, with 13 bases of the junction left unmatched. Per germline, CDR1 SGHDT and CDR2 YYEEEE. The CDR3 sequence is 16 residues long. The CDR3 nucleotides are TGTGCCAGCAGCCAGGGACAGGTCCCGGGATACGAAAAACTGTTTTTT. Its translation is CASSQGQVPGYEKLFF.

Concerning this clonotype itself: One base away lies a much larger clone, so this may be a sequencing read error. The V gene is TRBV4-1, the J gene TRBJ1-6; maybe TRBD1 (6 bases). The CDR3 has 12 residues. Per the germline V gene, CDR1 is MGHRA and CDR2 is YSYEKL. The CDR3 sequence: CVSSSGDSPLHF. The DNA of the CDR3 is TGCGTCAGCAGCTCAGGGGATTCACCCCTCCACTTT.

This clonotype appeared a few times. A much bigger clone sits one base away, suggesting this may be a read error. The V call is TRBV25-1, the J call TRBJ2-2; 9 positions agree with TRBD2. Germline lookup yields CDR1 MGHDK and CDR2 SYGVNS. V gave up 8 bases and J gave up 1 base; unmatched junction bases: 8. This CDR3 is 16 amino acids long. CDR3 region: CASEGLAGENTGELFF. Written as DNA, the CDR3 is TGTGCCAGCGAGGGACTAGCAGGGGAGAACACCGGGGAGCTGTTTTTT.

This clonotype occurred many times. This chain joins TRBV15 and TRBJ2-7; no reliable D call. The CDR3 has 15 amino acids. V dropped 0 bases and J dropped 4 bases, with 13 bases sitting between them. CDR1 is LNHNV and CDR2 is YYDKDF in the germline V gene (reference sequence). CDR3 coding DNA: TGTGCCACCAGCAGAGATTGGGCCAAAGGATACGAGCAGTACTTC. Translated: CATSRDWAKGYEQYF.

The chain employs TRBV12-3 or TRBV12-4 and TRBJ1-6; 9 bases agree with TRBD1. Losses at the gene ends were 6 bases for V and 14 bases for J; bases not matched to a gene: 8. The CDR3 runs 13 residues. The CDR3 region is CASSPGQGSSLHF. DNA of the CDR3: TGTGCCAGCAGCCCGGGACAGGGTTCGTCCCTCCACTTT.